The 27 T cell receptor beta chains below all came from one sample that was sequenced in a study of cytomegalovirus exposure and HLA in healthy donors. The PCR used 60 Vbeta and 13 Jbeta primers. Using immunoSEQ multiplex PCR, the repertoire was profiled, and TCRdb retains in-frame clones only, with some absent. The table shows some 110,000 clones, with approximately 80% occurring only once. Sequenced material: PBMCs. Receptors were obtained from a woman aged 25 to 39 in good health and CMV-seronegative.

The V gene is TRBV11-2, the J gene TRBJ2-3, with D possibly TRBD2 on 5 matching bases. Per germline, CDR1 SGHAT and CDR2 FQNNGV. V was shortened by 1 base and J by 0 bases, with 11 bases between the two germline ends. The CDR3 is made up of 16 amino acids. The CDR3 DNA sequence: TGTGCCAGCAGCTTAGCCCCCCTAGCTAGCACAGATACGCAGTATTTT. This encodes CASSLAPLASTDTQYF.

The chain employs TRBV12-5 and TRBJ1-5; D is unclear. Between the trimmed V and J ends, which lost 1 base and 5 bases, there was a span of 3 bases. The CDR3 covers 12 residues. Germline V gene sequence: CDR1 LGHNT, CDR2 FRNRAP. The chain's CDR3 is CASGLDYQPQHF. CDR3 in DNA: TGTGCTAGTGGTTTGGACTATCAGCCCCAGCATTTT.

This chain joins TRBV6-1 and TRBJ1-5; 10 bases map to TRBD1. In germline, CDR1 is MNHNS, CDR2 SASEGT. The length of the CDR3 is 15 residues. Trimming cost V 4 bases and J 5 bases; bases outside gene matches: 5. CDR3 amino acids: CASSAGTGEDQPQHF. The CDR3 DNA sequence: TGTGCCAGCAGTGCTGGGACAGGGGAGGATCAGCCCCAGCATTTT.

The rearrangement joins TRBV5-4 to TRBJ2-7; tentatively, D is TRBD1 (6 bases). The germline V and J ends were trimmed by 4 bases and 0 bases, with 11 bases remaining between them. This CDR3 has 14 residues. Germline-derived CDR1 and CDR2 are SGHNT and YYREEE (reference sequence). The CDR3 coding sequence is TGTGCCAGCAGCATACAGGGAAGCTCCTACGAGCAGTACTTC. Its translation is CASSIQGSSYEQYF.

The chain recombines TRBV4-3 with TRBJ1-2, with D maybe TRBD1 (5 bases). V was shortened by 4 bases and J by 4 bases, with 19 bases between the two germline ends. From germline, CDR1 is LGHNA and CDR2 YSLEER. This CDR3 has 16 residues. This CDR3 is CASSLARGTLVYGYTF. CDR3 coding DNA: TGCGCCAGCAGCCTAGCGCGAGGGACTCTAGTCTATGGCTACACCTTC.

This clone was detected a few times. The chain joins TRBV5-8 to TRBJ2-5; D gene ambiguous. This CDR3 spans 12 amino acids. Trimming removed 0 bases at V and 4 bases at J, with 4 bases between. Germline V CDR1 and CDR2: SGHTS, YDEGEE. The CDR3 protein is CASSLARETQYF. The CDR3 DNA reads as TGTGCCAGCAGCTTGGCCCGAGAGACCCAGTACTTC.

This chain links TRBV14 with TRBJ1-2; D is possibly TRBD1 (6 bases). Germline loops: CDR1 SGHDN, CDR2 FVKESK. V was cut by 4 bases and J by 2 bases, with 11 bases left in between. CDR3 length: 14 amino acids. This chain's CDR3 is CASSPGHPNYGYTF. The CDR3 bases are TGTGCCAGCAGCCCGGGACACCCCAACTATGGCTACACCTTC.

CDR3 in DNA: TGTGCCAGCAGTTACTCACGGGTTAATTCACCCCTCCACTTT. This translates into CASSYSRVNSPLHF. The chain carries TRBV6-5 and TRBJ1-6, with unresolved D. This CDR3 has 14 residues. Germline values: CDR1 MNHEY, CDR2 SVGAGI. Trimming shortened V by 0 bases and J by 6 bases, and 6 bases separated the two germline ends.

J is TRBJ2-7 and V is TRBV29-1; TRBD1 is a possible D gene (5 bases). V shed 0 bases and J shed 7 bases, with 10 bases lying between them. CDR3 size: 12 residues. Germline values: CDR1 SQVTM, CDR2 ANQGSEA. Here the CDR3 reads CSVEDRVREQYF. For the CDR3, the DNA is TGCAGCGTTGAAGACAGGGTAAGGGAGCAGTACTTC.

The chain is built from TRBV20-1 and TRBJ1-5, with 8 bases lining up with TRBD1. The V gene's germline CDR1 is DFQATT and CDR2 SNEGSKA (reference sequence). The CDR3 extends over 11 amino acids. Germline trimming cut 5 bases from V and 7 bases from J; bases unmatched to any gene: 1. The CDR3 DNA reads TGCAGTGCTGGACAGGGCCAGCCCCAGCATTTT. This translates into CSAGQGQPQHF.

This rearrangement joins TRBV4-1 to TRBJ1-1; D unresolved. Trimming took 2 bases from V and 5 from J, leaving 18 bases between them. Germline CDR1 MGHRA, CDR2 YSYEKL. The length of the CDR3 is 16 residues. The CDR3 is CASSQKNREFMTEAFF. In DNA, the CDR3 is TGCGCCAGCAGCCAAAAAAATCGGGAATTCATGACTGAAGCTTTCTTT.

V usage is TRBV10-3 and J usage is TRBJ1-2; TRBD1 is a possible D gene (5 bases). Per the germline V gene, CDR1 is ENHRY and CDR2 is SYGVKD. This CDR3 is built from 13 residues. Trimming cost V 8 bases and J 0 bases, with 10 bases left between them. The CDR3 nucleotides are TGTGCCATCTCGCGGGACTCTAACTATGGCTACACCTTC. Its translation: CAISRDSNYGYTF.

CDR3: CAWSTRSEQFF. CDR3 DNA sequence: TGTGCCTGGAGTACTCGGAGTGAGCAGTTCTTC. V and J are TRBV30 and TRBJ2-1; D ambiguous. This CDR3 is 11 amino acids long. V dropped 2 bases and J dropped 9 bases, with 8 bases sitting between them. Germline assignment: CDR1 GTSNPN and CDR2 SVGIG (reference sequence).

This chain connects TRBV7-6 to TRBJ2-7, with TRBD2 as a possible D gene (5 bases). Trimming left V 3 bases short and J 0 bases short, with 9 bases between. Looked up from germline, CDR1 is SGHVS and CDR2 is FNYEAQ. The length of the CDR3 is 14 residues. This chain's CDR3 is CASSLVGSSYEQYF. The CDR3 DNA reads TGTGCCAGCAGCTTGGTAGGGAGCTCCTACGAGCAGTACTTC.

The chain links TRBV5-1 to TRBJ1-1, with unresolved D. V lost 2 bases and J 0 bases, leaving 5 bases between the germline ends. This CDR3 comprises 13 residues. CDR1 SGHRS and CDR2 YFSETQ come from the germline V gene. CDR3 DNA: TGCGCCAGCAGCTTCTCCGTGAACACTGAAGCTTTCTTT. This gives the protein CASSFSVNTEAFF.

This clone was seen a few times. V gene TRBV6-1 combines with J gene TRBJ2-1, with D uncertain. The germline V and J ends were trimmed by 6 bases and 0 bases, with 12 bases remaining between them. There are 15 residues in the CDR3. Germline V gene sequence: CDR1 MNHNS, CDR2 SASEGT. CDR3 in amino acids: CASRVDTLSYNEQFF. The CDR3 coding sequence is TGTGCCAGCAGGGTAGACACCCTCTCCTACAATGAGCAGTTCTTC.

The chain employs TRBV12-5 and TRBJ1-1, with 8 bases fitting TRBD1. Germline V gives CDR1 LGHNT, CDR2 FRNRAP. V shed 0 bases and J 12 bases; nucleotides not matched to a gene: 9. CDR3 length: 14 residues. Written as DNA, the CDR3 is TGTGCTAGTGGTTTGGTAGACAGGGGTCGGTCTACTTTCTTT. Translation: CASGLVDRGRSTFF.

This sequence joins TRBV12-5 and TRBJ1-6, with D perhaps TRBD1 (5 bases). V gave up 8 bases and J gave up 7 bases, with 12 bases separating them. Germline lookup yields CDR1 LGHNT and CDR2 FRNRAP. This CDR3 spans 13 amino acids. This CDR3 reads CASKGLGNSPLHF. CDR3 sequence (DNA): TGTGCTAGTAAGGGGCTGGGAAATTCACCCCTCCACTTT.

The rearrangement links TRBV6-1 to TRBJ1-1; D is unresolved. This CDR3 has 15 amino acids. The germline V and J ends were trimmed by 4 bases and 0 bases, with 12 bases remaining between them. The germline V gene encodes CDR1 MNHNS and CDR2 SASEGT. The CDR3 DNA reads TGTGCCAGCAGTGGGGTCAGTAGCGTGAACACTGAAGCTTTCTTT. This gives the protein CASSGVSSVNTEAFF.

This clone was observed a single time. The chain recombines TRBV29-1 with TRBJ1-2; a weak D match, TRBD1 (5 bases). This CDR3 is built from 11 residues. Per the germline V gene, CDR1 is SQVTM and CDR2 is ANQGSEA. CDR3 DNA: TGCAGTGGGGCAGGGCTAGAGGGCTACACCTTC. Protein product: CSGAGLEGYTF.

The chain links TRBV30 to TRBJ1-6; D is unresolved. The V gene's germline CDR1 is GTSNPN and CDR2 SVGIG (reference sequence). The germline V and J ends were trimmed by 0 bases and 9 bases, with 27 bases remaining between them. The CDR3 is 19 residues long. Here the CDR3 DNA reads TGTGCCTGGAGTGTACGGGTGGGAGACCTTAAGAGCTTGGGTTCACCCCTCCACTTT. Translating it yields CAWSVRVGDLKSLGSPLHF.

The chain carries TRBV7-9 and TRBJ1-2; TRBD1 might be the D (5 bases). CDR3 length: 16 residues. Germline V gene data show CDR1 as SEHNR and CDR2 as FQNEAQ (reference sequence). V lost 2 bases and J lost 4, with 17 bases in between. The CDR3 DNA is TGTGCCAGCAGCTTATTAATGTTACAGGCGGTCTATGGCTACACCTTC. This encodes CASSLLMLQAVYGYTF.

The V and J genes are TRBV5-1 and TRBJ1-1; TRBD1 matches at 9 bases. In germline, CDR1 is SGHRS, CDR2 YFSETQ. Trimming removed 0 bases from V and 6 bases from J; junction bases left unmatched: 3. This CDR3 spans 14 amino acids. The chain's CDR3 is CASSLGQGVAEAFF. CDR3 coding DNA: TGCGCCAGCAGCTTGGGACAGGGGGTCGCTGAAGCTTTCTTT.

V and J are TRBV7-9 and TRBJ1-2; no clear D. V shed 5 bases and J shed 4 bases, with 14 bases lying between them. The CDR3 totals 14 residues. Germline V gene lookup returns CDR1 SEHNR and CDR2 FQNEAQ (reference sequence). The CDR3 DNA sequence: TGTGCCAGCAGCGATAGCAGCCTCCGCTATGGCTACACCTTC. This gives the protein CASSDSSLRYGYTF.

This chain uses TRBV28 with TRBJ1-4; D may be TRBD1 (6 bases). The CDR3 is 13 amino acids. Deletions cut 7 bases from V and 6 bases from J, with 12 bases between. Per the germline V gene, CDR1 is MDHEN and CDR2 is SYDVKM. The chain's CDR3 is CASTLPGDEKLFF. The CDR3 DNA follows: TGTGCCAGCACCTTGCCAGGGGATGAAAAACTGTTTTTT.

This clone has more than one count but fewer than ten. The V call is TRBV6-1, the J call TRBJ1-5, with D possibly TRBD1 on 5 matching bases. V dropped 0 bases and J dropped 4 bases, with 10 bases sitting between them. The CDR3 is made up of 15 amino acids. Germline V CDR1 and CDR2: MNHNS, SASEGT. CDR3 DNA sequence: TGTGCCAGCAGTGAAGCGCCGACAGAAAATCAGCCCCAGCATTTT. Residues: CASSEAPTENQPQHF.

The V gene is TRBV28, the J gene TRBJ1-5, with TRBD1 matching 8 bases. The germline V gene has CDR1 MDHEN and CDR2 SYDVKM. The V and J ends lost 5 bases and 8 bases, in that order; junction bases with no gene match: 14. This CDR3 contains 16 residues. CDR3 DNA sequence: TGTGCCAGCAGTCCTCCTCAGGGGGCCCCAATCAAGCCCCAGCATTTT. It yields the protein CASSPPQGAPIKPQHF.